These 20 T cell receptor beta chains originate from one sample sequenced in a study of CD4 T cells in relation to SARS-CoV-2 and coronaviruses. Their target antigens are unknown. Before the COVID-19 pandemic, during about 2011-2019, CD4+ T cells were taken from unexposed donors. Isolation of CD4+ T cells took place after less than twelve days in culture. This table comes from immunoSEQ multiplex PCR, and its TCRdb copy is limited to in-frame clones, with some not included. This sample carries tens of thousands of clones, roughly 80% of them seen once, and the ten largest clones take roughly 12%. Sequences were obtained from CD4+ T cells from PBMCs, cultured in vitro. Receptors were obtained from a human donor in good health.

The V gene is TRBV24-1, the J gene TRBJ2-3; weak D call: TRBD1 (5 bases). In germline, CDR1 is KGHDR, CDR2 SFDVKD. This CDR3 region has 12 residues. V lost 3 bases to trimming and J lost 7 bases, with 7 bases between them. Written as DNA, the CDR3 is TGTGCCACCAGTGATCCAGGGAATACGCAGTATTTT. This gives the protein CATSDPGNTQYF.

The rearrangement uses TRBV30 and TRBJ2-3; the D gene is possibly TRBD2 (5 bases). V lost 1 base and J lost 3, with 14 bases in between. This CDR3 contains 15 residues. Germline assignment: CDR1 GTSNPN and CDR2 SVGIG (reference sequence). This CDR3 is CAWSAIEGRTDTQYF. As DNA, the CDR3 is TGTGCCTGGAGTGCCATAGAGGGCAGGACAGATACGCAGTATTTT.

V usage is TRBV18 and J usage is TRBJ2-1; 9 bases agree with TRBD1. Germline lookup yields CDR1 KGHSH and CDR2 LQKENI. This CDR3 region has 13 residues. V was clipped by 6 bases and J by 7 bases; unmatched bases: 4. The CDR3 reads CASSGQGKNEQFF. The DNA of the CDR3 is TGTGCCAGCTCCGGACAGGGGAAGAATGAGCAGTTCTTC.

The chain is built from TRBV7-2 and TRBJ2-7; D gene unclear. Trimming left V 1 base short and J 5 bases short, with 9 bases between. Germline V gives CDR1 SGHTA, CDR2 FQGNSA. The CDR3 is 13 amino acids. This chain's CDR3 is CASSLVRWDEQYF. The CDR3 coding sequence is TGTGCCAGCAGCTTAGTTCGGTGGGACGAGCAGTACTTC.

Comments on this clone: One end of the junction fails to match germline, which may point to a read error. V gene TRBV6-5 combines with J gene TRBJ2-5; 11 bases match TRBD2. This CDR3 contains 13 residues. In germline, CDR1 is MNHEY, CDR2 SVGAGI. This chain's CDR3 is CASSLAGGEAQYF. The CDR3 DNA sequence: TGTGCCAGCAGCCTAGCGGGAGGAGAGGCCCAGTACTTC.

The chain recombines TRBV19 with TRBJ1-5; D call uncertain. The ends were cut back, 4 bases at V and 4 bases at J, with 23 bases in the middle. The CDR3 totals 18 residues. The germline gives CDR1 LNHDA, CDR2 SQIVND (reference sequence). CDR3 coding DNA: TGTGCCAGTAGTAGTAAAGTCTGGCAGTCGGCGACGAATCAGCCCCAGCATTTT. Protein sequence: CASSSKVWQSATNQPQHF.

V is TRBV2 and J is TRBJ2-5; D is unclear. Germline CDR1 SNHLY, CDR2 FYNNEI. With 6 bases removed from V and 5 bases from J, the gap between germline ends came to 16 bases. The CDR3 has 14 residues. The chain's CDR3 is CASRRSLQIETQYF. CDR3 DNA: TGTGCCAGCAGAAGGAGCCTTCAGATCGAGACCCAGTACTTC.

The chain links TRBV5-1 to TRBJ2-2; no reliable D call. Germline loops: CDR1 SGHRS, CDR2 YFSETQ. Trimming cost V 1 base and J 7 bases, with 11 bases left between them. The CDR3 is made up of 14 amino acids. CDR3 residues: CASSLMQAVGELFF. The CDR3 region has the DNA TGCGCCAGCAGCTTGATGCAGGCCGTCGGGGAGCTGTTTTTT.

V and J are TRBV7-3 and TRBJ2-1; a weak D match, TRBD1 (5 bases). Between the trimmed V and J ends, which lost 0 bases and 4 bases, there was a span of 16 bases. The CDR3 runs 17 residues. In germline, CDR1 is SGHTA, CDR2 FQGTGA. As DNA, the CDR3 is TGTGCCAGCAGCTTAACCCCCGCGGAACAGGCGTACAATGAGCAGTTCTTC. Encoded protein: CASSLTPAEQAYNEQFF.

The chain recombines TRBV7-2 with TRBJ2-3; 7 positions agree with TRBD2. The CDR3 has 14 amino acids. Trimming cost V 0 bases and J 4 bases; bases outside gene matches: 1. CDR1 is SGHTA and CDR2 is FQGNSA in the germline V gene. The CDR3 spells CASSLAGGADTQYF. DNA of the CDR3: TGTGCCAGCAGCTTAGCGGGAGGGGCAGATACGCAGTATTTT.

This clone appeared once. The V gene is TRBV21-1, the J gene TRBJ1-5; the table's D call, TRBD1, has no DNA check behind it. TRBV21-1 is shown as a pseudogene. The CDR3 extends over 16 amino acids. DNA of the CDR3: TGTGCCAGCAGCGACCAGACAGGATATAGCAATCAGCCCCAGCATTTT. It is translated as CASSDQTGYSNQPQHF.

J is TRBJ2-1 and V is TRBV12-5, with unresolved D. This CDR3 contains 13 residues. The V end was cut by 6 bases, the J end by 2 bases, with 8 bases between. Germline CDR1 and CDR2: LGHNT and FRNRAP. The CDR3 loop is CASGHQAYNEQFF. CDR3 nucleotide sequence: TGTGCTAGTGGCCACCAAGCCTACAATGAGCAGTTCTTC.

The V gene is TRBV12-5, the J gene TRBJ1-2; D is undetermined. CDR3 length: 12 amino acids. The V gene lost 6 bases and the J gene lost 2 bases, with 7 bases spanning the gap. Germline lookup yields CDR1 LGHNT and CDR2 FRNRAP. This CDR3 reads CASGRGNYGYTF. DNA of the CDR3: TGTGCTAGTGGGAGAGGGAACTATGGCTACACCTTC.

This chain links TRBV24-1 with TRBJ1-6; 8 nucleotides align to TRBD1. The CDR3 extends over 13 amino acids. CDR1 is KGHDR and CDR2 is SFDVKD in the germline V gene. Unmatched junction bases numbered 5, after V lost 10 bases and J lost 7 bases. The CDR3 coding sequence is TGTGCCACAGCAGGACAGGGAAATTCACCCCTCCACTTT. Its translation: CATAGQGNSPLHF.

The genes are TRBV6-6 and TRBJ1-3; 9 nucleotides line up with TRBD1. Germline lookup yields CDR1 MNHNY and CDR2 SVGAGI (reference sequence). The length of the CDR3 is 20 residues. J gave up 0 bases and V 6 bases, and 18 bases lay outside the gene matches. The CDR3 sequence is CASSKLPGQGIIPSGNTIYF. The CDR3, as DNA: TGTGCCAGCAGCAAACTCCCGGGACAGGGAATAATTCCCTCTGGAAACACCATATATTTT.

Comment on this clone: Mismatch with germline at one junction end may stem from a read error. The chain joins TRBV2 to TRBJ1-1; possible D gene TRBD1, 6 bases. Germline V gene lookup returns CDR1 SNHLY and CDR2 FYNNEI. This CDR3 is built from 15 residues. CDR3 region: CASREDRLGNTEAFF. DNA of the CDR3: TGTGCCAGCAGAGAAGACAGGTTAGGGAACACTGAAGCTTTCTTT.

The gene calls are TRBV6-5 and TRBJ1-5; D is unresolved. V was cut by 5 bases and J by 2 bases, with 7 bases left in between. CDR1 is MNHEY and CDR2 is SVGAGI in the germline V gene. This CDR3 region has 13 residues. For the CDR3, the DNA is TGTGCCAGCAGTCCCGGCGGCAATCAGCCCCAGCATTTT. Translation: CASSPGGNQPQHF.

This clone showed up just a few times. The chain is built from TRBV6-5 and TRBJ2-1; 8 positions agree with TRBD2. Looked up from germline, CDR1 is MNHEY and CDR2 is SVGAGI. The CDR3 consists of 13 residues. The trim removed 7 bases at V and 8 bases at J, leaving 7 bases unmatched. The CDR3 nucleotides are TGTGCCAGCAACAGCGGGAGTTTGGATGAGCAGTTCTTC. It is translated as CASNSGSLDEQFF.

The V and J genes are TRBV18 and TRBJ1-2; the D gene is possibly TRBD1 (5 bases). Germline V CDR1 and CDR2: KGHSH, LQKENI. V lost 3 bases and J lost 3, with 17 bases in between. The CDR3 totals 16 residues. Written as DNA, the CDR3 is TGTGCCAGCTCACCGACCGAGGTTGGGGGAGACTATGGCTACACCTTC. Amino acid sequence: CASSPTEVGGDYGYTF.

This clone was detected only a few times. The rearrangement uses TRBV3-1 (or the pseudogene TRBV3-2) and TRBJ1-2; possibly TRBD1 for D (6 bases). V lost 3 bases, J lost 3 bases, and 14 bases lay in between. CDR1 and CDR2 from the germline V gene are LGHDT and YNNKEL (reference sequence). The CDR3 has 15 amino acids. The CDR3 coding sequence is TGTGCCAGCAGCCAGAGGGGGTCAGGGTACTATGGCTACACCTTC. As protein: CASSQRGSGYYGYTF.